A single sample gave rise to the 15 T cell receptor beta chains below, sequenced in a study of CD8 T cells in ankylosing spondylitis. Broader study findings: Apparently characteristic of ankylosing spondylitis blood was a TCR beta motif (about 8 highly homologous variants).

TCRdb reanalysed the 5' RACE reads using MiXCR and keeps one entry per CDR3 protein. This table holds 650,000 to 800,000 distinct CDR3 sequences, around 17% found once. These receptors are not linked to any known antigen. Sequenced input: blood, either unsorted or a sorted T cell fraction (not recorded which). Receptors originate from a male donor with ankylosing spondylitis.

In this sample, this clonotype turned up a few times. The chain employs TRBV30 and TRBJ1-6, with TRBD1 as a possible D gene (6 bases). Germline lookup yields CDR1 GTSNPN and CDR2 SVGIG (reference sequence). This CDR3 is built from 13 residues. Trimming took 4 bases from V and 11 from J, leaving 15 bases between them. The CDR3 region is CAWKGQGLAPLHF. The CDR3 region has the DNA TGTGCCTGGAAAGGTCAGGGGCTGGCACCCCTCCACTTT.

The chain joins TRBV18 to TRBJ2-1, with 7 bases identical to TRBD1. CDR3 size: 21 residues. Per the germline V gene, CDR1 is KGHSH and CDR2 is LQKENI. With V trimmed by 0 bases and J by 0 bases, 17 bases remained unmatched. DNA of the CDR3: TGTGCCAGCTCACCACCGGGGTCCGGACAGGTCATCAAGAGCTCCTACAATGAGCAGTTCTTC. Protein sequence: CASSPPGSGQVIKSSYNEQFF.

J is TRBJ2-5 and V is TRBV28; 11 bases align to TRBD2. The germline gives CDR1 MDHEN, CDR2 SYDVKM. The CDR3 covers 15 residues. V lost 5 bases to trimming and J lost 3 bases; unmatched junction nucleotides: 5. CDR3 DNA: TGTGCCAGCAGTATAGCGGGGGGGATGGAAGAGACCCAGTACTTC. Its protein product is CASSIAGGMEETQYF.

This clonotype was recorded at least ten times. The chain uses TRBV12-3 or TRBV12-4 and TRBJ2-7; TRBD1 agrees at 9 bases. The CDR3 extends over 14 amino acids. With V trimmed by 5 bases and J by 2 bases, 4 bases remained unmatched. The CDR3 DNA follows: TGTGCCAGCAGTCGTACAGGGGGCCCCTACGAGCAGTACTTC. It encodes CASSRTGGPYEQYF.

The sample holds a few counts of this clonotype. This rearrangement joins TRBV4-3 to TRBJ2-1; 11 positions match TRBD2. J was trimmed by 8 bases and V by 1 base; bases with no gene match: 28. CDR3 length: 23 residues. The germline CDR1 and CDR2 sequences are LGHNA and YSLEER. CDR3 region: CASSQVGIQGRIAGGPGVHEQFF. The CDR3 nucleotides read TGCGCCAGCAGCCAAGTCGGCATCCAGGGGAGAATAGCGGGAGGGCCGGGTGTCCATGAGCAGTTCTTC.

The chain joins TRBV20-1 to TRBJ2-5, with 10 bases fitting TRBD2. There are 16 residues in the CDR3. Germline CDR1 DFQATT, CDR2 SNEGSKA (reference sequence). The V and J ends lost 0 bases and 5 bases, in that order; junction bases with no gene match: 9. CDR3 coding DNA: TGCAGTGCTAGAGACGGCCCTAGCGGGAGAGGTGAGACCCAGTACTTC. This encodes CSARDGPSGRGETQYF.

In this sample, this clonotype turned up a few times. This rearrangement joins TRBV29-1 to TRBJ2-7, with TRBD2 matching over 13 bases. The CDR3 extends over 14 amino acids. Trimming took 6 bases from V and 2 from J; bases not matched to a gene: 4. Germline V gives CDR1 SQVTM, CDR2 ANQGSEA. In DNA form, the CDR3 reads TGCAGCGTCGAGGGACTAGCGGGAACCTACGAGCAGTACTTC. Its translation is CSVEGLAGTYEQYF.

V and J are TRBV5-6 and TRBJ2-1; 9 nucleotides match TRBD2. The CDR3 consists of 13 residues. After removal of 2 bases from V and 9 bases from J, the junction contained 3 bases not matched to a gene. Germline-derived CDR1 and CDR2 are SGHDT and YYEEEE. The CDR3 sequence: CASSFGTSPEQFF. As DNA, the CDR3 is TGTGCCAGCAGCTTCGGGACTAGCCCTGAGCAGTTCTTC. Full variable domain (remainder filled in from reference TRBV5-6 and TRBJ2-1): DAGVTQSPTHLIKTRGQQVTLRCSPKSGHDTVSWYQQALGQGPQFIFQYYEEEERQRGNFPDRFSGHQFPNYSSELNVNALLLGDSALYLCASSFGTSPEQFFGPGTRLTVL.

CDR3 bases: TGTGCCATCAGTGAATTCCAGGGGCCGAACACCGGGGAGCTGTTTTTT. Its protein product is CAISEFQGPNTGELFF. The V and J genes are TRBV10-3 and TRBJ2-2; tentatively, D is TRBD1 (6 bases). Trimming took 3 bases from V and 0 from J, leaving 11 bases between them. Germline CDR1 reads ENHRY; CDR2 reads SYGVKD. The CDR3 spans 16 residues.

The chain joins TRBV5-1 to TRBJ1-1; 8 positions agree with TRBD1. Germline loops: CDR1 SGHRS, CDR2 YFSETQ. The V gene end was trimmed by 4 bases and the J gene end by 5 bases; junction bases not matched to a gene: 7. CDR3 length equals 14 residues. This CDR3 reads CASSPQGDRTEAFF. CDR3 nucleotides: TGCGCCAGCAGCCCCCAGGGGGACAGGACTGAAGCTTTCTTT. Full variable domain (remainder filled in from reference TRBV5-1 and TRBJ1-1): KAGVTQTPRYLIKTRGQQVTLSCSPISGHRSVSWYQQTPGQGLQFLFEYFSETQRNKGNFPGRFSGRQFSNSRSEMNVSTLELGDSALYLCASSPQGDRTEAFFGQGTRLTVV.

J is TRBJ2-7 and V is TRBV20-1, with TRBD2 identical over 7 bases. The CDR3 is 14 residues long. The germline V gene has CDR1 DFQATT and CDR2 SNEGSKA (reference sequence). The ends lost 6 bases at V and 0 bases at J; junction bases unmatched: 8. The CDR3, as DNA: TGCAGTGCGGGGAGGGGCTCAAGCTCCTACGAGCAGTACTTC. Translation: CSAGRGSSSYEQYF.

The chain carries TRBV9 and TRBJ1-3; D not certain. Trimming stripped 2 bases from V and 0 bases from J, with 6 bases between. CDR3 length: 14 residues. Germline V gene lookup returns CDR1 SGDLS and CDR2 YYNGEE. This CDR3 reads CASSVANSGNTIYF. The CDR3 region has the DNA TGTGCCAGCAGCGTCGCAAACTCTGGAAACACCATATATTTT.

This clonotype has a handful of counts. The chain has TRBV10-3 and TRBJ2-1, with D possibly matching TRBD1 (5 bases). The germline V and J ends were trimmed by 0 bases and 3 bases, with 15 bases remaining between them. The CDR3 has 17 amino acids. CDR1 and CDR2 from the germline V gene are ENHRY and SYGVKD. CDR3 residues: CAISESRQGGNYNEQFF. CDR3 bases: TGTGCCATCAGTGAGTCTCGGCAGGGCGGCAACTACAATGAGCAGTTCTTC.

This clonotype was seen more than once but under ten times. CDR3 protein: CASSATRATGSTDTQYF. The CDR3 DNA reads TGTGCCAGCAGTGCGACCAGGGCCACGGGGAGCACAGATACGCAGTATTTT. The chain employs TRBV2 and TRBJ2-3; D may be TRBD1 or TRBD2 (5 bases each). Germline CDR1 is SNHLY and CDR2 is FYNNEI. This CDR3 has 17 residues. V was trimmed by 4 bases and J by 0 bases, leaving 17 bases between them.

This clonotype was counted many times. This rearrangement joins TRBV4-3 to TRBJ2-3; D ambiguous. This CDR3 region has 18 residues. CDR1 is LGHNA, CDR2 YSLEER, per germline. V was cut by 1 base and J by 1 base, with 18 bases left in between. In DNA, the CDR3 is TGCGCCAGCAGCCAAGCCCTTTTTGCCTCAACGGGCACAGATACGCAGTATTTT. Encoded protein: CASSQALFASTGTDTQYF.